The 11 T cell receptor beta chains below were found in one sample sequenced in a study of blood T cell repertoires in COVID-19. Data came from immunoSEQ multiplex PCR; TCRdb stores just in-frame clones and leaves some out. This sample carries about 82,000 clones, just under 80% of them seen once, and the ten largest clones take about a third. Material for sequencing was peripheral blood. The receptor source for this set is a man in his 60s with COVID-19, enrolled during active disease.

The chain carries TRBV18 and TRBJ2-5, with 7 bases fitting TRBD1. Trimming took 3 bases from V and 1 from J; bases not matched to a gene: 5. The CDR3 covers 15 residues. The germline gives CDR1 KGHSH, CDR2 LQKENI. The CDR3 spells CASSPNRGPQETQYF. CDR3 DNA sequence: TGTGCCAGCTCACCTAACAGGGGCCCCCAAGAGACCCAGTACTTC.

J is TRBJ1-4 and V is TRBV27; 11 bases align to TRBD1. The V gene's germline CDR1 is MNHEY and CDR2 SMNVEV (reference sequence). With V trimmed by 5 bases and J by 6 bases, 5 bases remained unmatched. The CDR3 spans 15 residues. CDR3 residues: CASSPRTGGYEKLFF. CDR3 nucleotide sequence: TGTGCCAGCAGTCCTCGGACAGGGGGCTATGAAAAACTGTTTTTT.

The J gene is TRBJ2-3, the V gene TRBV5-4; no reliable D call. The CDR3 loop spans 13 amino acids. Germline V lookup: CDR1 SGHNT, CDR2 YYREEE (reference sequence). V shed 0 bases and J shed 4 bases, with 6 bases lying between them. The CDR3 DNA is TGTGCCAGCAGCTTGGATCGTCCAGATACGCAGTATTTT. Its protein product is CASSLDRPDTQYF.

For this clone: Given a much more abundant clone one base away, this may be a read error. Other DNA sequences in this sample translate to the same CDR3. The rearrangement uses TRBV9 and TRBJ1-2; TRBD1 might be the D (6 bases). The CDR3 totals 14 residues. V lost 10 bases and J lost 2, with 18 bases in between. The germline V gene has CDR1 SGDLS and CDR2 YYNGEE. The CDR3 region is CAPSGGGGNYGYTF. Here the CDR3 DNA reads TGTGCCCCCAGCGGAGGGGGGGGCAACTATGGCTACACCTTC.

V usage is TRBV10-3 and J usage is TRBJ2-7; 10 bases are shared with TRBD2. The V gene end was trimmed by 4 bases and the J gene end by 6 bases; junction bases not matched to a gene: 9. Germline loops: CDR1 ENHRY, CDR2 SYGVKD. This CDR3 has 15 amino acids. In DNA form, the CDR3 reads TGTGCCATCAGTGGGGCGTCTAGCGGGAGTGGCGAGCAGTACTTC. The encoded protein is CAISGASSGSGEQYF.

J is TRBJ1-5 and V is TRBV7-2; the D is unclear. With 1 base removed from V and 4 bases from J, the gap between germline ends came to 5 bases. The CDR3 has 13 residues. From germline, CDR1 is SGHTA and CDR2 FQGNSA. This chain's CDR3 is CASSLEQNQPQHF. In DNA form, the CDR3 reads TGTGCCAGCAGCTTAGAACAGAATCAGCCCCAGCATTTT.

The rearrangement uses TRBV2 and TRBJ2-1; D may be TRBD1 (5 bases). Between the trimmed V and J ends, which lost 4 bases and 0 bases, there was a span of 13 bases. Germline values: CDR1 SNHLY, CDR2 FYNNEI. This CDR3 is 16 amino acids long. This CDR3 is CASSVRQSSSYNEQFF. The CDR3 nucleotides read TGTGCCAGCAGTGTAAGACAGTCGAGCTCCTACAATGAGCAGTTCTTC.

This clone was counted only a few times. The chain joins TRBV9 to TRBJ1-2; maybe TRBD1 (5 bases). This CDR3 has 12 residues. V was shortened by 3 bases and J by 7 bases, with 10 bases between the two germline ends. CDR1 and CDR2 from the germline V gene are SGDLS and YYNGEE. In nucleotides, the CDR3 is TGTGCCAGCAGCGCTCAGGGAGGTGGCTACACCTTC. This codes for CASSAQGGGYTF.

V gene TRBV9 combines with J gene TRBJ2-5, with 11 bases aligning to TRBD2. The CDR3 has 17 amino acids. Per germline, CDR1 SGDLS and CDR2 YYNGEE. The V segment lost 0 bases and the J segment 4 bases; nucleotides outside the gene matches: 8. The DNA of the CDR3 is TGTGCCAGCAGCGTAGCTACGGGGCTAGCGGGAGGAGAGACCCAGTACTTC. Translated: CASSVATGLAGGETQYF. Full variable domain (rest looked up from reference TRBV9 and TRBJ2-5): DSGVTQTPKHLITATGQRVTLRCSPRSGDLSVYWYQQSLDQGLQFLIQYYNGEERAKGNILERFSAQQFPDLHSELNLSSLELGDSALYFCASSVATGLAGGETQYFGPGTRLLVL.

The chain joins TRBV7-3 to TRBJ1-1; D gene uncertain. The germline V and J ends were trimmed by 5 bases and 1 base, with 8 bases remaining between them. CDR1 is SGHTA, CDR2 FQGTGA, per germline. CDR3 length equals 13 residues. Here the CDR3 reads CASSAGTNTEAFF. The CDR3 DNA is TGTGCCAGCAGCGCAGGTACGAACACTGAAGCTTTCTTT.

This clone was seen only once. The gene calls are TRBV19 and TRBJ1-5, with a possible D match to TRBD1 (6 bases). Germline V CDR1 and CDR2: LNHDA, SQIVND (reference sequence). The CDR3 is 14 residues long. Trimming shortened V by 6 bases and J by 7 bases, and 16 bases separated the two germline ends. CDR3 sequence (DNA): TGTGCCAGTAGCACTCGGGGGGCAGGCCAGCCCCAGCATTTT. It translates to CASSTRGAGQPQHF.